The T cell receptor beta chain described here comes from a study of T cell changes during pregnancy in multiple sclerosis. The repertoire was sequenced with immunoSEQ multiplex PCR; TCRdb's copy has only in-frame clones and lacks some. The sample shows over 45,000 clones, 88% of them seen only once. CDR1 SGHNT and CDR2 YYREEE come from the germline V gene (reference sequence). The CDR3 runs to 15 residues. V lost 4 bases and J lost 1; bases outside the gene matches: 8. The starting material was CD4+ T cells from peripheral blood mononuclear cells, obtained in the second trimester of pregnancy. The V call is TRBV5-4, the J call TRBJ2-7, with 7 bases matching TRBD1. The TCR sequence derives from a female donor with multiple sclerosis, enrolled in a pregnancy study. DNA of the CDR3: TGTGCCAGCAGCCCTTCGGGGACAGATTCCTACGAGCAGTACTTC. Translated, it gives CASSPSGTDSYEQYF.